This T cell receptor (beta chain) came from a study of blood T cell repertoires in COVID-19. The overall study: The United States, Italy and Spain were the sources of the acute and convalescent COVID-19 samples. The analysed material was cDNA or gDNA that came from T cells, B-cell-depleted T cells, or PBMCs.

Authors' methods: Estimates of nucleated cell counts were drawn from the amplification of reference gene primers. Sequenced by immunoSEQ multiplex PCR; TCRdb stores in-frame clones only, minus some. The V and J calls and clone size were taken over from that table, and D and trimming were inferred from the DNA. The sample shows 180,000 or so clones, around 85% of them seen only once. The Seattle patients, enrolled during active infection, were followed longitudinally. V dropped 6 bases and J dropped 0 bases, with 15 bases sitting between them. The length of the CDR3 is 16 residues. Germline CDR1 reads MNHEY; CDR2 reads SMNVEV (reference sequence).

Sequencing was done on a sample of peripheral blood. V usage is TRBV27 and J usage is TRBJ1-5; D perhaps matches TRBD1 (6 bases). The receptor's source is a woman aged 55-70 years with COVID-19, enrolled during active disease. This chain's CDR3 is CASRIKGHVSNQPQHF. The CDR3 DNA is TGTGCCAGCAGGATCAAGGGACACGTTAGCAATCAGCCCCAGCATTTT.